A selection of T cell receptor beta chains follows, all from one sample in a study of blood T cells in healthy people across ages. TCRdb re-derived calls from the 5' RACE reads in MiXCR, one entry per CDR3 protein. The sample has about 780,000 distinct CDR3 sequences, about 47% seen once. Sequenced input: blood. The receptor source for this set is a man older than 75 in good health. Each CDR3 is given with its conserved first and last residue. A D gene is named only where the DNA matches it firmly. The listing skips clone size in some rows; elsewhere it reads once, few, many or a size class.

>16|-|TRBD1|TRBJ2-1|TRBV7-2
TGTGCCAGCAGTCCAAGGGGGCTAAGCTCCTACAATGAGCAGTTCTTC
CASSPRGLSSYNEQFF
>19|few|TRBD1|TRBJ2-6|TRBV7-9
TGTGCCAGCAGCTTAGCGAGGGGACAGGCTCCCTCTGGGGCCAACGTCCTGACTTTC
CASSLARGQAPSGANVLTF
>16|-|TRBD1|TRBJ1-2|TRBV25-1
TGTGCCAGCAGTGATTCCTGGACAGGAGCTAACTATGGCTACACCTTC
CASSDSWTGANYGYTF
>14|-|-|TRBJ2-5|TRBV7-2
TGTGCCGGCAGCTTAGACTACGGGAGTACGGAGCAGTACTTC
CAGSLDYGSTEQYF
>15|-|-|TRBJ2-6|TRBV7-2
TGTGCCAGCAGCTCCTCCGGATCTGGGGCCAACGTCCTGACTTTC
CASSSSGSGANVLTF
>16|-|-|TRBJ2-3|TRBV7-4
TGTGCCAGCAGCCGCCACCTAGGGTCCTGCACAGATACGCAGTATTTT
CASSRHLGSCTDTQYF
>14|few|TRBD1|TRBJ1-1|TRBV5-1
TGCGCCAGCAGTGAGGGACAGATGAACACTGAAGCTTTCTTT
CASSEGQMNTEAFF
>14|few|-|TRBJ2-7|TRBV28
TGTGCCAGTAAACAGGCAGGGGAATTCTACGAGCAGTACTTC
CASKQAGEFYEQYF
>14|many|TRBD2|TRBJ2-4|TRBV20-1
TGCAGTGCCCGGGTCGGCCTAGCGGGTGACATTCAGTACTTC
CSARVGLAGDIQYF
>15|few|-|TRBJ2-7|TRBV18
TGTGCCAGCTCACCAAGCAGGGGAGTTAGCTACGAGCAGTACTTC
CASSPSRGVSYEQYF
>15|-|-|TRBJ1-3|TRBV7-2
TGTGCCAGCAGCTTAATTTTTAACTCTGGAAACACCATATATTTT
CASSLIFNSGNTIYF
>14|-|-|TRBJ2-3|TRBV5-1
TGCGCCAGCAGCTTGGTAACGCGCACAGATACGCAGTATTTT
CASSLVTRTDTQYF
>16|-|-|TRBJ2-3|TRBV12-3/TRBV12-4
TGTGCCAGCAGTTTAGCTCTAAGAGCTAGCACAGATACGCAGTATTTT
CASSLALRASTDTQYF
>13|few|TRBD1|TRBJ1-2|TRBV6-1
TGTGCCAGCAGTAGGACAGGGGAGTATGGCTACACCTTC
CASSRTGEYGYTF
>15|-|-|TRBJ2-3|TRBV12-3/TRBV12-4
TGTGCCAGCAGTTTAGGGAGCGTAGCCCAGGATACGCAGTATTTT
CASSLGSVAQDTQYF
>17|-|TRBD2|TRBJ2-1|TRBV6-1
TGTGCCGGGGGGACTAGCGGGAGAATCTCCTCCTACAATGAGCAGTTCTTC
CAGGTSGRISSYNEQFF
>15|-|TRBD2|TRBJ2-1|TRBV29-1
TGCAGCGTTAGATCTGGGACTACAATGGGCAGTGGGCAGTTCTTC
CSVRSGTTMGSGQFF
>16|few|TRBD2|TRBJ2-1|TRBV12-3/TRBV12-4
TGTGCCAGCAGTTTCGGGACTAGCGAAACCAACAATGAGCAGTTCTTC
CASSFGTSETNNEQFF
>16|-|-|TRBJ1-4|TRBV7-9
TGTGCCAGCAGCTTCCAGGGCTCAGGGTTGGGTGAAAAACTGTTTTTT
CASSFQGSGLGEKLFF
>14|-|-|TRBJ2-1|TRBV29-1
TGCAGCGTACAACACCAAAGGGAGTACAATGAGCAGTTCTTC
CSVQHQREYNEQFF
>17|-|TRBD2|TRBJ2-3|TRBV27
TGTGCCAGCAGTTTAGGGGGGGGGGTCCGATTAACAGATACGCAGTATTTT
CASSLGGGVRLTDTQYF
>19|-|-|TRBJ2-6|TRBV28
TGTGCCAGCACCGACCCCCTGGGACACCGTCTTGGGGGGGCCAACGTCCTGACTTTC
CASTDPLGHRLGGANVLTF
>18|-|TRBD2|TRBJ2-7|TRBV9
TGTGCCAGCACCAGGACTAGCGGAGATCCTAGCTCCTACAATGAGCAGTACTTC
CASTRTSGDPSSYNEQYF
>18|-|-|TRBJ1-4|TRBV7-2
TGTGCCAGCAGCTTAAATTTAAGGGCAGGTGCAACTAATGAAAAACTGTTTTTT
CASSLNLRAGATNEKLFF
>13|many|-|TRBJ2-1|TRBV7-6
TGTGCCAGCCACTCTGAGACATACAATGAGCAGTTCTTC
CASHSETYNEQFF
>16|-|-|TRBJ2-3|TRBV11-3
TGTGCCAGCAGCCTCGACAGTATCACTAGCACAGATACGCAGTATTTT
CASSLDSITSTDTQYF
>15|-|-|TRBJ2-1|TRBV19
TGTGCCAGTAGTATTCGGACTGGCCCTTCGGAAGAGCAGTTCTTC
CASSIRTGPSEEQFF
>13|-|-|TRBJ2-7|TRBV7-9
TGTGCCAGCAGCCAGGATGTCGACTACGAGCAGTACTTC
CASSQDVDYEQYF
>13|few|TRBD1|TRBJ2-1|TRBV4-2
TGTGCCAGCAGCCCGGACAGGACCAATGAGCAGTTCTTC
CASSPDRTNEQFF
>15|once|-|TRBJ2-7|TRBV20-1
TGCAGTGCAGGCGGGACTCCCTCCTCCTACAATGAGCAGTACTTC
CSAGGTPSSYNEQYF
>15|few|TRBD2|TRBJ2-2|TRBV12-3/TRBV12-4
TGTGCCAGCAGTTTTGAAGCGGGAGTTACGGGGGAGCTGTTTTTT
CASSFEAGVTGELFF
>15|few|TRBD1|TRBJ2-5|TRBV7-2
TGTGCCAGCAGCCTTCCGACAGGGCGCCGGGAGACCCAGTACTTC
CASSLPTGRRETQYF
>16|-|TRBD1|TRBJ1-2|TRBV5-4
TGTGCCAGCAGCTCATTACCGGGACAGGGGGTCGGGGGCTACACCTTC
CASSSLPGQGVGGYTF
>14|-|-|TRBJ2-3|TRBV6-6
TGTGCCAGCAGTCACGGGGACGCCACAGATACGCAGTATTTT
CASSHGDATDTQYF
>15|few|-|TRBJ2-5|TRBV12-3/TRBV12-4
TGTGCCAGCAGTTTTGGGGCAGGTACCCAAGAGACCCAGTACTTC
CASSFGAGTQETQYF